This is a list of T cell receptor beta chains from one sample in a study of radiotherapy plus CTLA-4 blockade in lung cancer. Measured with immunoSEQ multiplex PCR; TCRdb has only the in-frame clones, and not every one. The table includes approximately 32,000 clones, around 70% detected once. Sequenced here: peripheral blood, sampled from a patient treated with radiotherapy plus ipilimumab. All receptors derive from a human donor with non-small cell lung cancer who had stable disease on radiotherapy plus ipilimumab. Both conserved end residues are part of each CDR3. A D gene is named only where the DNA matches it firmly. Some rows mark clone size as missing; the rest say once, few, many or name a class of expanded clone.

clone size,J gene,D gene,V gene,CDR3 protein,CDR3 DNA
-,TRBJ1-2,-,TRBV6-4,CASSEDLGQGGPLYGYTF,TGTGCCAGCAGTGAAGATTTGGGACAAGGGGGTCCCCTCTATGGCTACACCTTC
-,TRBJ2-1,-,TRBV28,CASSFGRQFINEQFF,TGTGCCAGCAGTTTCGGTCGACAGTTTATAAATGAGCAGTTCTTC
few,TRBJ2-7,-,TRBV4-2,CASSQQGYEQYF,TGTGCCAGCAGCCAACAGGGTTACGAGCAGTACTTC
-,TRBJ2-1,-,TRBV28,CASSLSPDPKEVF,TGTGCCAGCAGTTTATCTCCCGATCCCAAGGAGGTCTTC
-,TRBJ2-5,TRBD1,TRBV15,CATSRGDREGKETQYF,TGTGCCACCAGCAGGGGGGACAGGGAGGGAAAAGAGACCCAGTACTTC
-,TRBJ1-2,-,TRBV5-1,CASSSTGTSGGYTF,TGCGCCAGCAGCTCCACAGGGACCTCCGGGGGCTACACCTTC
-,TRBJ2-1,-,TRBV21-1,CASSKALKTRREVSVNNEQFF,TGTGCCAGCAGCAAAGCCCTAAAGACCAGACGAGAAGTGTCCGTAAACAATGAGCAGTTCTTC
few,TRBJ2-5,-,TRBV5-1,CASSLRGGQTQYF,TGCGCCAGCAGCTTGAGAGGGGGGCAGACCCAGTACTTC
-,TRBJ2-1,TRBD2,TRBV11-2,CASSLVPGRGGSYNEQFF,TGTGCCAGCAGCTTAGTACCGGGCCGGGGGGGTTCCTACAATGAGCAGTTCTTC
few,TRBJ1-4,-,TRBV18,CASSPQSTSNEKLFF,TGTGCCAGCTCACCCCAATCAACTAGTAATGAAAAACTGTTTTTT
-,TRBJ2-7,TRBD1,TRBV7-8,CASSPASGTGGYEQYF,TGTGCCAGCAGCCCCGCATCCGGGACAGGGGGCTACGAGCAGTACTTC
-,TRBJ2-3,TRBD2,TRBV5-1,CASSRLAGGTDTQYF,TGCGCCAGCAGCCGACTAGCGGGGGGCACAGATACGCAGTATTTT
-,TRBJ1-1,-,TRBV19,CASSLGEGHTEAFF,TGTGCCAGTAGTCTGGGGGAGGGACACACTGAAGCTTTCTTT
-,TRBJ2-6,-,TRBV19,CASSMKGGTGGGANVLTF,TGTGCCAGTAGTATGAAGGGAGGGACAGGAGGTGGGGCCAACGTCCTGACTTTC
-,TRBJ1-5,-,TRBV10-2,CASSDSDSNQPQHF,TGCGCCAGCAGTGACTCGGATAGCAATCAGCCCCAGCATTTT
-,TRBJ2-1,-,TRBV6-6,CASSYSLWNHEQFF,TGTGCCAGCAGTTACTCGTTGTGGAACCATGAGCAGTTCTTC
-,TRBJ1-2,-,TRBV28,CASSTGPYGYTF,TGTGCCAGCAGTACAGGGCCCTATGGCTACACCTTC
-,TRBJ2-2,-,TRBV9,CASSASVGGAIAGELFF,TGTGCCAGCAGCGCCTCTGTCGGGGGAGCCATAGCCGGGGAGCTGTTTTTT
few,TRBJ1-3,TRBD1,TRBV6-6,CASSLTGDSNTIYF,TGTGCCAGCAGTCTGACAGGGGACAGTAACACCATATATTTT